This passage covers 16 T cell receptor beta chains from one sample sequenced in a study of blood T cell repertoires in COVID-19. This table comes from immunoSEQ multiplex PCR, and its TCRdb copy is limited to in-frame clones, with some not included. The table includes some 170,000 clones, approximately 80% detected once. Sequenced material: peripheral blood. These receptor sequences come from a woman between 50 and 59 years old with active or convalescent COVID-19.

This rearrangement joins TRBV7-2 to TRBJ1-5; D unresolved. CDR3 length: 14 amino acids. Germline CDR1 is SGHTA and CDR2 is FQGNSA. V lost 1 base and J 5 bases, leaving 9 bases between the germline ends. CDR3 in DNA: TGTGCCAGCAGCTTAGGGGCTGTTGATCAGCCCCAGCATTTT. As protein: CASSLGAVDQPQHF.

This clone was detected once. This chain joins TRBV3-1 (or the pseudogene TRBV3-2) and TRBJ2-5; D perhaps matches TRBD2 (6 bases). Germline lookup yields CDR1 LGHDT and CDR2 YNNKEL (reference sequence). V was shortened by 1 base and J by 1 base, with 16 bases between the two germline ends. The CDR3 contains 17 residues. The chain's CDR3 is CASSQVWAGTLQETQYF. CDR3 nucleotides: TGTGCCAGCAGCCAAGTTTGGGCAGGGACTCTCCAAGAGACCCAGTACTTC.

V gene TRBV6-6 combines with J gene TRBJ1-4, with 9 bases lining up with TRBD1. The CDR3 loop spans 14 amino acids. V shed 2 bases and J 6 bases; nucleotides not matched to a gene: 1. Germline CDR1 reads MNHNY; CDR2 reads SVGAGI (reference sequence). For the CDR3, the DNA is TGTGCCAGCAGTTACGGGACAGGGTATGAAAAACTGTTTTTT. Amino acid sequence: CASSYGTGYEKLFF.

This rearrangement joins TRBV7-9 to TRBJ2-1; D call uncertain. The V gene lost 1 base and the J gene lost 0 bases, with 10 bases spanning the gap. The CDR3 has 16 residues. From germline, CDR1 is SEHNR and CDR2 FQNEAQ (reference sequence). The CDR3 region is CASSLVGFTSYNEQFF. The DNA for the CDR3 is TGTGCCAGCAGCTTAGTCGGGTTTACCTCCTACAATGAGCAGTTCTTC.

The V and J genes are TRBV5-1 and TRBJ2-1, with 10 bases that match TRBD2. V dropped 3 bases and J dropped 4; count of bases not matched to a gene: 4. Germline lookup yields CDR1 SGHRS and CDR2 YFSETQ. CDR3 length: 15 residues. The chain's CDR3 is CASSSSGGDYNEQFF. Here the CDR3 DNA reads TGCGCCAGCAGCTCTAGCGGGGGAGATTACAATGAGCAGTTCTTC.

The chain has TRBV7-9 and TRBJ1-5, with 9 bases fitting TRBD1. The CDR3 sequence is 14 residues long. Unmatched junction bases numbered 3, after V lost 5 bases and J lost 4 bases. Germline lookup yields CDR1 SEHNR and CDR2 FQNEAQ (reference sequence). Here the CDR3 DNA reads TGTGCCAGCAGCCAAGACAGGGGGAATCAGCCCCAGCATTTT. It specifies CASSQDRGNQPQHF. Together with reference TRBV7-9 and TRBJ1-5, the CDR3 gives the full variable domain: DTGVSQNPRHKITKRGQNVTFRCDPISEHNRLYWYRQTLGQGPEFLTYFQNEAQLEKSRLLSDRFSAERPKGSFSTLEIQRTEQGDSAMYLCASSQDRGNQPQHFGDGTRLSIL.

The chain has TRBV4-3 and TRBJ1-1, with no clear D. V was shortened by 3 bases and J by 4 bases, with 12 bases between the two germline ends. Germline V gene data show CDR1 as LGHNA and CDR2 as YSLEER. This CDR3 has 14 amino acids. The DNA of the CDR3 is TGCGCCAGCAGCCATCGGAGTGAGGGCACTGAAGCTTTCTTT. This encodes CASSHRSEGTEAFF.

In DNA, the CDR3 is TGCGCCAGCAGCCAAGGGGCCCCAAATCATGCAACTAATGAAAAACTGTTTTTT. This translates into CASSQGAPNHATNEKLFF. V gene TRBV4-1 combines with J gene TRBJ1-4; D is unclear. The CDR3 is 18 amino acids. The germline V and J ends were trimmed by 1 base and 0 bases, with 15 bases remaining between them. Germline-derived CDR1 and CDR2 are MGHRA and YSYEKL.

The chain carries TRBV6-1 and TRBJ1-2, with 8 positions matching TRBD1. The junction had 16 bases not matched to a gene; V was cut back by 2 bases and J by 5 bases. The germline gives CDR1 MNHNS, CDR2 SASEGT. This CDR3 is 18 amino acids long. The CDR3 reads CASSERFQGAASGYGYTF. The CDR3 nucleotides read TGTGCCAGCAGTGAAAGGTTTCAGGGGGCAGCCTCGGGGTATGGCTACACCTTC.

This chain uses TRBV7-2 with TRBJ2-1, with 16 nucleotides matching TRBD2. The V segment lost 2 bases and the J segment 12 bases; nucleotides outside the gene matches: 10. The length of the CDR3 is 17 residues. The germline V gene encodes CDR1 SGHTA and CDR2 FQGNSA. CDR3 protein: CASSLRVGTSGGAWQFF. As DNA, the CDR3 is TGTGCCAGCAGCTTAAGGGTCGGGACTAGCGGGGGGGCGTGGCAGTTCTTC.

The rearrangement links TRBV30 to TRBJ2-7; 9 bases map to TRBD2. Germline-derived CDR1 and CDR2 are GTSNPN and SVGIG (reference sequence). V trimming: 1 base; J trimming: 5 bases; junction bases outside the gene matches: 6. There are 14 residues in the CDR3. CDR3 sequence: CAWSEGLATHEQYF. The DNA for the CDR3 is TGTGCCTGGAGTGAGGGACTAGCAACGCACGAGCAGTACTTC.

The CDR3 nucleotides read TGTGCTAGTGGTTTCGATTACCCGACAGGGGGACGGACTGAAGCTTTCTTT. It translates to CASGFDYPTGGRTEAFF. The rearrangement joins TRBV12-5 to TRBJ1-1; TRBD1 matches 9 bases. The V gene's germline CDR1 is LGHNT and CDR2 FRNRAP. The CDR3 contains 17 residues. J lost 5 bases, V lost 3 bases, and 13 bases had no gene match.

The chain recombines TRBV6-4 with TRBJ1-2; D is perhaps TRBD1 (6 bases). CDR1 is MRHNA, CDR2 SNTAGT, per germline. The V end lost 2 bases, the J end lost 3 bases, and 25 bases lay between the germline ends. This CDR3 region has 19 residues. The CDR3, as DNA: TGTGCCAGCAGTGACCATCCCCTCATTCGTTTGACAGGTCACTATGGCTACACCTTC. It specifies CASSDHPLIRLTGHYGYTF.

The rearrangement uses TRBV12-3 or TRBV12-4 and TRBJ2-1; D is ambiguous. This CDR3 is 13 amino acids long. V was shortened by 2 bases and J by 4 bases, with 6 bases between the two germline ends. The CDR3 bases are TGTGCCAGCAGTTTATCCGGTTACAATGAGCAGTTCTTC. Translating it yields CASSLSGYNEQFF.

A few counts support this clone. The V gene is TRBV9, the J gene TRBJ1-1; D perhaps matches TRBD1 (6 bases). The CDR3 runs 15 residues. CDR1 and CDR2 from the germline V gene are SGDLS and YYNGEE. With 4 bases removed from V and 4 bases from J, the gap between germline ends came to 17 bases. CDR3 region: CASSPKKGDVTEAFF. The CDR3 nucleotides read TGTGCCAGCAGCCCGAAAAAGGGGGATGTCACTGAAGCTTTCTTT.

V is TRBV3-1 (or the pseudogene TRBV3-2) and J is TRBJ2-1; 9 positions agree with TRBD2. Trimming cost V 2 bases and J 1 base; bases outside gene matches: 6. This CDR3 is built from 17 residues. From germline, CDR1 is LGHDT and CDR2 YNNKEL (reference sequence). The CDR3 region has the DNA TGTGCCAGCAGCCAATTCTTGGCGGGGGGGTCCTACAATGAGCAGTTCTTC. Residues: CASSQFLAGGSYNEQFF.